The 2 T cell receptor beta chains below were found in one sample sequenced in a study of T cell changes during pregnancy in multiple sclerosis. Sequenced by immunoSEQ multiplex PCR; TCRdb stores in-frame clones only, minus some. The sample lists some 54,000 clones, 93% seen once, with under 2% in the top ten. This material consisted of peripheral blood, taken after pregnancy. All receptors derive from a female donor with multiple sclerosis, enrolled in a pregnancy study.

The genes are TRBV10-2 and TRBJ1-1; 9 bases map to TRBD1. V gave up 4 bases and J gave up 1 base; unmatched junction bases: 4. CDR1 and CDR2 (germline): WSHSY, SAAADI. The CDR3 sequence is 15 residues long. CDR3 loop: CASSATGGRNTEAFF. The CDR3 region has the DNA TGCGCCAGCAGTGCCACAGGGGGCCGGAACACTGAAGCTTTCTTT.

The chain links TRBV5-1 to TRBJ2-1; TRBD2 matches at 12 bases. The CDR3 has 16 amino acids. The germline V gene encodes CDR1 SGHRS and CDR2 YFSETQ. Germline trimming cut 1 base from V and 7 bases from J; bases unmatched to any gene: 6. The CDR3 sequence is CASSLPASGRGNEQFF. CDR3 bases: TGCGCCAGCAGCTTGCCCGCTAGCGGGAGGGGGAATGAGCAGTTCTTC.